The entry below describes one TCR beta chain. This sample was included in a study of cytomegalovirus exposure and HLA in healthy donors. Looking at the study overall: Earlier results showed roughly 110 million unique TCR beta sequences derived from roughly 190 million T cells.

The CDR3 extends over 15 amino acids. Looked up from germline, CDR1 is MNHEY and CDR2 is SVGAGI. Trimming removed 6 bases from V and 0 bases from J; junction bases left unmatched: 8. The PCR used 60 Vbeta and 13 Jbeta primers. The protocol was immunoSEQ multiplex PCR, while the TCRdb copy is restricted to in-frame clones and leaves out a portion. The data contain under 35,000 clones, around 40% of them singletons. The chain employs TRBV6-5 and TRBJ2-7, with 7 bases matching TRBD1. The material sequenced was PBMCs. The TCR comes from a woman in her forties or fifties in good health and CMV-seronegative. CDR3 in DNA: TGTGCCAGCAGCCCACAGGGGCCGGGCTCCTACGAGCAGTACTTC. As protein: CASSPQGPGSYEQYF.